This T cell receptor (beta chain) was obtained from a study of cytomegalovirus exposure and HLA in healthy donors. Unrecorded immune exposures were likely, despite nominal health at sampling. Comments on this clone: Its antigen is as yet unknown.

The PCR was carried out with 60 Vbeta primers and 13 Jbeta primers. TCRdb's table, derived via immunoSEQ multiplex PCR, lists solely in-frame clones and lacks some. The repertoire shows 150,000 to 250,000 clones; the top ten hold about 0.74%. Study-wide results and limits: The study carried out a later analysis of TCR beta sequences. It associated about 15,000 of them with specific HLA alleles at a false discovery rate of 0.05.

This CDR3 region has 15 residues. Germline trimming cut 1 base from V and 6 bases from J; bases unmatched to any gene: 8. CDR1 is KGHSH, CDR2 LQKENI, per germline. The TCR comes from a boy between 10 and 17 years old in good health and CMV-seronegative. Sequenced: PBMCs. The chain carries TRBV18 and TRBJ1-1, with 7 bases lining up with TRBD1. CDR3 DNA sequence: TGTGCCAGCTCACCACGACAGGGAGGTGCCGCTGAAGCTTTCTTT. Its protein is CASSPRQGGAAEAFF. Full variable domain (missing parts from reference TRBV18 and TRBJ1-1): NAGVMQNPRHLVRRRGQEARLRCSPMKGHSHVYWYRQLPEEGLKFMVYLQKENIIDESGMPKERFSAEFPKEGPSILRIQQVVRGDSAAYFCASSPRQGGAAEAFFGQGTRLTVV.